Included here is one T cell receptor (beta chain) sequence, with context. The germline gives CDR1 MDHEN, CDR2 SYDVKM. Deletions cut 6 bases from V and 8 bases from J, with 26 bases between. The CDR3 extends over 17 amino acids. This record comes from a study of response to subunit inactivated influenza vaccine. In TCRdb, the RT-PCR reads were re-called with MiXCR into one record per CDR3 protein. The sample gives around 580,000 distinct CDR3 sequences, around 13% of which show up once; 11% is in the top ten. The TCR originated in a man aged 50 to 59 who received an inactivated influenza vaccine. Sequenced here: PBMCs from blood, sampled 11 to 12 days after vaccination. The chain joins TRBV28 to TRBJ2-1; no firm D call. This CDR3 reads CASRYDRRRPPADEQFF. The CDR3 DNA sequence: TGTGCCAGCAGGTACGACCGGCGACGGCCACCTGCGGATGAGCAGTTCTTC.